This passage covers 8 T cell receptor beta chains from one sample sequenced in a study of CD8 T cells in ankylosing spondylitis. TCRdb re-analysed the 5' RACE reads in MiXCR, keeping a single row per CDR3 protein. The sample lists 150,000 to 200,000 distinct CDR3 sequences; around a tenth were seen once. The sample taken for sequencing was blood, either unsorted or a sorted T cell fraction (not recorded which). The receptors here all came from a male donor with ankylosing spondylitis or in good health (not recorded which).

The rearrangement uses TRBV15 and TRBJ1-1; no reliable D call. V gave up 0 bases and J gave up 6 bases, with 14 bases separating them. The CDR3 has 15 residues. CDR1 is LNHNV, CDR2 YYDKDF, per germline (reference sequence). In DNA form, the CDR3 reads TGTGCCACCAGCAGAGATCAGGAGAGAAGGGCTGAAGCTTTCTTT. Translated: CATSRDQERRAEAFF.

This clonotype was seen a few times. The chain is built from TRBV6-1 and TRBJ1-4, with TRBD1 as a possible D gene (6 bases). Per germline, CDR1 MNHNS and CDR2 SASEGT. V was trimmed by 5 bases and J by 0 bases, leaving 10 bases between them. There are 15 residues in the CDR3. CDR3 DNA sequence: TGTGCCAGCAGTCGGAGGGGGTCAACTAATGAAAAACTGTTTTTT. Its protein product is CASSRRGSTNEKLFF.

This clonotype has at least ten counts. The chain joins TRBV12-3 or TRBV12-4 to TRBJ1-5; TRBD1 matches 7 bases. This CDR3 comprises 14 residues. V was pared by 2 bases and J by 9 bases, with 7 bases of the junction left unmatched. The DNA for the CDR3 is TGTGCCAGCAGTTTAAGACAGGGAGGTTCGCCCCAGCATTTT. This translates into CASSLRQGGSPQHF.

This clonotype has a count of ten or more. CDR3 DNA sequence: TGTGCCAGCAGTTTATACAACGAGGAGACCCAGTACTTC. Its translation: CASSLYNEETQYF. The rearrangement links TRBV27 to TRBJ2-5; no definite D call. Trimming pared 1 base from V and 5 bases from J, leaving 8 bases between. CDR3 length: 13 amino acids. The germline V gene encodes CDR1 MNHEY and CDR2 SMNVEV (reference sequence).

This clonotype was detected once. This chain joins TRBV11-2 and TRBJ2-5, with D hard to call. This CDR3 contains 13 residues. Germline values: CDR1 SGHAT, CDR2 FQNNGV. V was clipped by 1 base and J by 5 bases, with 8 bases between them. The CDR3 DNA follows: TGTGCCAGCAGCTTAGCCTTTCGGGAGACCCAGTACTTC. Amino acid sequence: CASSLAFRETQYF.

This clonotype has ten or more counts. The V and J genes are TRBV6-1 and TRBJ1-2; D might be TRBD1 (5 bases). The V gene lost 2 bases and the J gene lost 4 bases, with 11 bases spanning the gap. Germline V lookup: CDR1 MNHNS, CDR2 SASEGT. This CDR3 has 14 residues. The CDR3 loop reads CASSEQGEFYGYTF. The CDR3 nucleotides read TGTGCCAGCAGTGAACAGGGCGAGTTCTATGGCTACACCTTC.

The gene calls are TRBV6-2 or TRBV6-3 and TRBJ2-1; no firm D call. The V end lost 2 bases, the J end lost 1 base, and 9 bases lay between the germline ends. The CDR3 has 15 amino acids. Germline CDR1 is MNHEY and CDR2 is SVGEGT. This CDR3 reads CASSYGPASYNEQFF. The CDR3, as DNA: TGTGCCAGCAGTTACGGGCCAGCGTCCTACAATGAGCAGTTCTTC.

This clonotype showed up many times. The rearrangement uses TRBV7-8 and TRBJ2-7; tentatively, D is TRBD1 (6 bases). Between the trimmed V and J ends, which lost 5 bases and 4 bases, there was a span of 15 bases. Germline V gene lookup returns CDR1 SGHVS and CDR2 FQNEAQ. The CDR3 consists of 14 residues. The CDR3: CASSQGSPVYEQYF. The DNA of the CDR3 is TGTGCCAGCAGCCAGGGGTCCCCCGTATACGAGCAGTACTTC.